These 9 T cell receptor beta chains came from one sample sequenced in a study of T cell changes during pregnancy in multiple sclerosis. Sequencing was performed with immunoSEQ multiplex PCR; in TCRdb, only in-frame clones are kept and a portion is missing. This table has roughly 31,000 clones, around 94% appearing once. This specimen was CD4+ T cells from peripheral blood mononuclear cells, taken in the first trimester of pregnancy. These receptors originate from a female donor with multiple sclerosis, enrolled in a pregnancy study.

The rearrangement uses TRBV19 and TRBJ1-1; D unresolved. Germline V gene lookup returns CDR1 LNHDA and CDR2 SQIVND (reference sequence). Deletions cut 0 bases from V and 3 bases from J, with 14 bases between. The CDR3 is 16 amino acids. CDR3 residues: CASSIDPTAFHTEAFF. Written as DNA, the CDR3 is TGTGCCAGTAGTATAGATCCAACAGCTTTTCACACTGAAGCTTTCTTT.

J is TRBJ2-2 and V is TRBV5-5; 11 nucleotides match TRBD2. Germline V gene data show CDR1 as SGHKS and CDR2 as YYEKEE (reference sequence). The CDR3 has 18 amino acids. Unmatched junction bases numbered 8, after V lost 3 bases and J lost 1 base. The CDR3 sequence: CASSWLAGGPLNTGELFF. The CDR3 DNA sequence: TGTGCCAGCAGCTGGTTAGCGGGGGGGCCCCTGAACACCGGGGAGCTGTTTTTT.

This chain links TRBV7-9 with TRBJ1-2; D might be TRBD1 (6 bases). Germline-derived CDR1 and CDR2 are SEHNR and FQNEAQ (reference sequence). This CDR3 comprises 11 residues. V was trimmed by 8 bases and J by 4 bases, leaving 8 bases between them. CDR3 sequence reads: CASGQLYGYTF. The CDR3 nucleotides read TGTGCCAGCGGACAGCTCTATGGCTACACCTTC. Drawing the rest from reference TRBV7-9 and TRBJ1-2, the complete variable domain is DTGVSQNPRHKITKRGQNVTFRCDPISEHNRLYWYRQTLGQGPEFLTYFQNEAQLEKSRLLSDRFSAERPKGSFSTLEIQRTEQGDSAMYLCASGQLYGYTFGSGTRLTVV.

This chain uses TRBV5-1 with TRBJ2-5; D not resolved. CDR1 and CDR2 from the germline V gene are SGHRS and YFSETQ. The CDR3 covers 14 residues. Trimming shortened V by 0 bases and J by 2 bases, and 8 bases separated the two germline ends. The chain's CDR3 is CASSLVGSQETQYF. As DNA, the CDR3 is TGCGCCAGCAGCTTGGTCGGTTCGCAAGAGACCCAGTACTTC.

CDR3 bases: TGCGCCAGCAGCCAACAGTGGGGGGTCCAGGAGACCCAGTACTTC. It yields the protein CASSQQWGVQETQYF. The chain recombines TRBV5-1 with TRBJ2-5, with D possibly TRBD2 on 6 matching bases. V dropped 4 bases and J dropped 5 bases, with 18 bases sitting between them. Germline CDR1 SGHRS, CDR2 YFSETQ. The CDR3 is 15 residues long.

The rearrangement joins TRBV7-9 to TRBJ2-3; TRBD2 matches at 8 bases. Germline-derived CDR1 and CDR2 are SEHNR and FQNEAQ (reference sequence). The CDR3 totals 16 residues. Unmatched junction bases numbered 5, after V lost 1 base and J lost 2 bases. CDR3 sequence (DNA): TGTGCCAGCAGCTTAGATAGTAGCGGGGTCACAGATACGCAGTATTTT. Translated: CASSLDSSGVTDTQYF. Looking up the rest from reference TRBV7-9 and TRBJ2-3 gives the full variable domain: DTGVSQNPRHKITKRGQNVTFRCDPISEHNRLYWYRQTLGQGPEFLTYFQNEAQLEKSRLLSDRFSAERPKGSFSTLEIQRTEQGDSAMYLCASSLDSSGVTDTQYFGPGTRLTVL.

The gene calls are TRBV27 and TRBJ2-3; D remains ambiguous. CDR1 is MNHEY and CDR2 is SMNVEV in the germline V gene (reference sequence). V was trimmed by 7 bases and J by 1 base, leaving 9 bases between them. This CDR3 region has 13 residues. CDR3 bases: TGTGCCAGCACGTTGCAGGGCACAGATACGCAGTATTTT. It specifies CASTLQGTDTQYF.

V and J are TRBV28 and TRBJ2-7, with 7 bases matching TRBD2. V dropped 2 bases and J dropped 0; count of bases not matched to a gene: 1. In germline, CDR1 is MDHEN, CDR2 SYDVKM. The CDR3 totals 14 residues. The CDR3 loop is CASSLGGGSYEQYF. Written as DNA, the CDR3 is TGTGCCAGCAGTTTAGGGGGGGGCTCCTACGAGCAGTACTTC. The full variable domain, rest sourced from reference TRBV28 and TRBJ2-7, is DVKVTQSSRYLVKRTGEKVFLECVQDMDHENMFWYRQDPGLGLRLIYFSYDVKMKEKGDIPEGYSVSREKKERFSLILESASTNQTSMYLCASSLGGGSYEQYFGPGTRLTVT.

This chain uses TRBV4-3 with TRBJ2-5; no firm D call. The CDR3 runs 14 residues. Trimming pared 1 base from V and 6 bases from J, leaving 12 bases between. Germline CDR1 is LGHNA and CDR2 is YSLEER. As DNA, the CDR3 is TGCGCCAGCAGCCAAGGAGGTGGTAGCAAGACCCAGTACTTC. It is translated as CASSQGGGSKTQYF.